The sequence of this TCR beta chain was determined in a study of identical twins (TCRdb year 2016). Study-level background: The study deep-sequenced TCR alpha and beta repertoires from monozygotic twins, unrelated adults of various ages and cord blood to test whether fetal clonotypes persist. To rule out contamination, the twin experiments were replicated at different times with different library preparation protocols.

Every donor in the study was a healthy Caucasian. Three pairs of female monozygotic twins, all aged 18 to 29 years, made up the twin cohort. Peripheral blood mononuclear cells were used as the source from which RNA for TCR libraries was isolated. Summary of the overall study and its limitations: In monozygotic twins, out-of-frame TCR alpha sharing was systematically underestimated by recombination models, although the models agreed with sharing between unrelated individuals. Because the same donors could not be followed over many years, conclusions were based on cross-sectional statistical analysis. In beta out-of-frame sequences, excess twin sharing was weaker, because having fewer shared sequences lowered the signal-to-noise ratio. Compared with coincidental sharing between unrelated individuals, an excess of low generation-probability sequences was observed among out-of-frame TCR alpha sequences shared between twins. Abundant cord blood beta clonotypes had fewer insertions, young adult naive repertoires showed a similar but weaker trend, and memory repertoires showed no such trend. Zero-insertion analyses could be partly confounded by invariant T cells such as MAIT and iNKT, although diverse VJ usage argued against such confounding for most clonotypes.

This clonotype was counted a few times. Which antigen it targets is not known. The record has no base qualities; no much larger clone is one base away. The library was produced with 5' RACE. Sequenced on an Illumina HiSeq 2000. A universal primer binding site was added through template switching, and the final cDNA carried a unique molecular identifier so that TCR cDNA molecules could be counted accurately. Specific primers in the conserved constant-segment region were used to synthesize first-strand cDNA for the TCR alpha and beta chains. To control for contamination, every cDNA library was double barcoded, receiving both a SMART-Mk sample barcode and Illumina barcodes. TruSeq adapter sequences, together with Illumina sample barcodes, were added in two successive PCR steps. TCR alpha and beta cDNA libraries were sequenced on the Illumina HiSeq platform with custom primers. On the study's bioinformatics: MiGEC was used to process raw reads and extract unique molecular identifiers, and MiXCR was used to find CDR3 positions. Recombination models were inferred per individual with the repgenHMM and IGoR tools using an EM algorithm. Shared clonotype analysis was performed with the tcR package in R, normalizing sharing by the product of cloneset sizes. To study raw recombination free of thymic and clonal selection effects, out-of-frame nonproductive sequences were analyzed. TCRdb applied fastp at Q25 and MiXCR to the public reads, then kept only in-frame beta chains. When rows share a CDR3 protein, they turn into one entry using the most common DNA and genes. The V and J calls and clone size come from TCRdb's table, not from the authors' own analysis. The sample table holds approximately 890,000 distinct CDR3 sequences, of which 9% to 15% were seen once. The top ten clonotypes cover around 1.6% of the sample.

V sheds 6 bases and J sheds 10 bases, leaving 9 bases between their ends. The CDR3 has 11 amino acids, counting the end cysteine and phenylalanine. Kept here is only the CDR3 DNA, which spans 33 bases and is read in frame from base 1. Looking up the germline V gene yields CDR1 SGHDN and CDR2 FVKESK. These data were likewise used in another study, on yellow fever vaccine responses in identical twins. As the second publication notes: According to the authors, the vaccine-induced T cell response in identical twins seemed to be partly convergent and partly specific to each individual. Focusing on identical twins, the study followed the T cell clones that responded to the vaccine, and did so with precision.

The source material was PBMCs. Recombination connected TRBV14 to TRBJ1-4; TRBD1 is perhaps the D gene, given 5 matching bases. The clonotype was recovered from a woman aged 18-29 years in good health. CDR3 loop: CASSQGGKLFF. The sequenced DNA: TGTGCCAGCAGTCAGGGTGGAAAACTGTTTTTT. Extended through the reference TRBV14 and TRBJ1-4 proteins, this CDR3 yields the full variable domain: EAGVTQFPSHSVIEKGQTVTLRCDPISGHDNLYWYRRVMGKEIKFLLHFVKESKQDESGMPNNRFLAERTGGTYSTLKVQPAELEDSGVYFCASSQGGKLFFGSGTQLSVL.